Listed below are T cell receptor beta chains from one sample, sequenced in a study of T-cell memory formation after mild COVID-19. TCRdb fed the 5' RACE reads into MiXCR, producing one record per CDR3 protein. This sample has 350,000 to 550,000 distinct CDR3 sequences, with about a sixth found just once. Sequenced material: PBMCs or a T cell subset sorted from them (not recorded which). All receptors derive from a young man who had mild COVID-19 (a few samples of this study predate the infection). Cell type and time point are not known. CDR3s include the opening cysteine and the closing phenylalanine or tryptophan. The D gene is left open where the match is weak. Size values are once, few and many counts, or a class for expanded clones, and some rows have none.

v_gene: TRBV20-1; d_gene: NA; j_gene: TRBJ1-6; abundance: few; CDR3nt: TGCAGTGCGCGGGGATCCTATAATTCACCCCTCCACTTT; CDR3aa: CSARGSYNSPLHF
v_gene: TRBV28; d_gene: NA; j_gene: TRBJ2-3; abundance: few; CDR3nt: TGTGCCAGCAGTTCCCAGGGGTTGGGCACAGATACGCAGTATTTT; CDR3aa: CASSSQGLGTDTQYF
v_gene: TRBV7-9; d_gene: NA; j_gene: TRBJ1-6; abundance: NA; CDR3nt: TGTGCCAGCACTCAGACGGTGGGGGTCTCACCCCTCCACTTT; CDR3aa: CASTQTVGVSPLHF
v_gene: TRBV9; d_gene: TRBD1; j_gene: TRBJ2-1; abundance: NA; CDR3nt: TGTGCCAGCAGCGCGTCGGGACAGTACGGGAATGAGCAGTTCTTC; CDR3aa: CASSASGQYGNEQFF
v_gene: TRBV6-2/TRBV6-3; d_gene: NA; j_gene: TRBJ2-2; abundance: NA; CDR3nt: TGTGCCAGCACCGAACGAAGGCCTACGAACACCGGGGAGCTGTTTTTT; CDR3aa: CASTERRPTNTGELFF
v_gene: TRBV3-2; d_gene: NA; j_gene: TRBJ2-1; abundance: NA; CDR3nt: TGTGCCAGCAGCCAGGGGACTAGCCGGGGAGGGAATGAGCAGTTCTTC; CDR3aa: CASSQGTSRGGNEQFF
v_gene: TRBV9; d_gene: NA; j_gene: TRBJ2-2; abundance: NA; CDR3nt: TGTGCCAGCAGCGTAGATGGGGACACCGGGGAGCTGTTTTTT; CDR3aa: CASSVDGDTGELFF
v_gene: TRBV7-6; d_gene: NA; j_gene: TRBJ1-3; abundance: NA; CDR3nt: TGTGCCAGCAGCTTATTGGGCCGGACTGGAAACACCATATATTTT; CDR3aa: CASSLLGRTGNTIYF
v_gene: TRBV13; d_gene: TRBD1; j_gene: TRBJ1-6; abundance: few; CDR3nt: TGTGCCAGCAGCCGCGGACAGGGATTTTCCTCCTATAATTCACCCCTCCACTTT; CDR3aa: CASSRGQGFSSYNSPLHF
v_gene: TRBV20-1; d_gene: TRBD1; j_gene: TRBJ2-3; abundance: few; CDR3nt: TGCAGTGCTAGAGACCAGGACAGGGCCCGACCAGATACGCAGTATTTT; CDR3aa: CSARDQDRARPDTQYF
v_gene: TRBV20-1; d_gene: NA; j_gene: TRBJ2-3; abundance: many; CDR3nt: TGCAGCTTAGGGGGGGAGAGCACAGATACGCAGTATTTT; CDR3aa: CSLGGESTDTQYF
v_gene: TRBV7-2; d_gene: NA; j_gene: TRBJ1-6; abundance: NA; CDR3nt: TGTGCCAGCAGCTTAGCCTCACCCCTCCACTTT; CDR3aa: CASSLASPLHF
v_gene: TRBV5-1; d_gene: TRBD2; j_gene: TRBJ2-5; abundance: NA; CDR3nt: TGCGCCAGCAGCTTGGCCCTAGCGGGGGCCTGGGAGACCCAGTACTTC; CDR3aa: CASSLALAGAWETQYF
v_gene: TRBV10-3; d_gene: TRBD2; j_gene: TRBJ2-1; abundance: NA; CDR3nt: TGTGCCATCAGCCGGCAAACACTCGAGACTAGCGGGGGGGTCGAGCAGTTCTTC; CDR3aa: CAISRQTLETSGGVEQFF
v_gene: TRBV10-2; d_gene: NA; j_gene: TRBJ1-1; abundance: NA; CDR3nt: TGCGCCAGCAGTGATTATTTGGGCAAAAACACTGAAGCTTTCTTT; CDR3aa: CASSDYLGKNTEAFF
v_gene: TRBV2; d_gene: TRBD1; j_gene: TRBJ2-2; abundance: NA; CDR3nt: TGTGCCAGCAGTGCGTACAGGGGAAACACCGGGGAGCTGTTTTTT; CDR3aa: CASSAYRGNTGELFF
v_gene: TRBV4-3; d_gene: NA; j_gene: TRBJ2-7; abundance: many; CDR3nt: TGCGCCAGCAGCCAAGAGGCCCGGGGGTTTCACGAGCAGTACTTC; CDR3aa: CASSQEARGFHEQYF
v_gene: TRBV18; d_gene: NA; j_gene: TRBJ2-3; abundance: few; CDR3nt: TGTGCCAGCTCACCGACAGTTACTAGCACAGATACGCAGTATTTT; CDR3aa: CASSPTVTSTDTQYF
v_gene: TRBV12-3/TRBV12-4; d_gene: NA; j_gene: TRBJ2-1; abundance: few; CDR3nt: TGTGCCAGCAGTTTTTCCGGAGTCGGTGGGAGGGAGCAGTTCTTC; CDR3aa: CASSFSGVGGREQFF
v_gene: TRBV12-3/TRBV12-4; d_gene: NA; j_gene: TRBJ1-2; abundance: NA; CDR3nt: TGTGCCAGCAGGGTAACAGGGAACTATGGCTACACCTTC; CDR3aa: CASRVTGNYGYTF
v_gene: TRBV5-1; d_gene: TRBD1; j_gene: TRBJ2-3; abundance: NA; CDR3nt: TGCGCCAGCAGCGCCGGACAGGGGCGGTTAGATACGCAGTATTTT; CDR3aa: CASSAGQGRLDTQYF
v_gene: TRBV5-1; d_gene: NA; j_gene: TRBJ2-3; abundance: many; CDR3nt: TGCGCCAGCAGCTTGGCCCCGCACACAGATACGCAGTATTTT; CDR3aa: CASSLAPHTDTQYF
v_gene: TRBV20-1; d_gene: NA; j_gene: TRBJ2-5; abundance: few; CDR3nt: TGCAGTGCTGGCCAAGAGACCCAGTACTTC; CDR3aa: CSAGQETQYF
v_gene: TRBV27; d_gene: TRBD1; j_gene: TRBJ2-1; abundance: few; CDR3nt: TGTGCCAGCAGTGACGGGACAGGGACGTTTAATGAGCAGTTCTTC; CDR3aa: CASSDGTGTFNEQFF
v_gene: TRBV6-2/TRBV6-3; d_gene: NA; j_gene: TRBJ1-1; abundance: few; CDR3nt: TGTGCCAGCAGTTACTCTCTTCCAGGCCTCCCTGAAGCTTTCTTT; CDR3aa: CASSYSLPGLPEAFF
v_gene: TRBV6-1; d_gene: TRBD1; j_gene: TRBJ1-6; abundance: NA; CDR3nt: TGTGCCAGCAGAATTAACAGGGGGGTTGATGACAATTCACCCCTCCACTTT; CDR3aa: CASRINRGVDDNSPLHF
v_gene: TRBV5-6; d_gene: TRBD1; j_gene: TRBJ1-5; abundance: few; CDR3nt: TGTGCCAGCAGCTTGGGGACAGGGAAGGAACAGCCCCAGCATTTT; CDR3aa: CASSLGTGKEQPQHF
v_gene: TRBV7-2; d_gene: TRBD1; j_gene: TRBJ1-5; abundance: NA; CDR3nt: TGTGCCAGCAGTCCGGACAGGGAGATTCAGCCCCAGCATTTT; CDR3aa: CASSPDREIQPQHF
v_gene: TRBV12-3/TRBV12-4; d_gene: TRBD1; j_gene: TRBJ2-2; abundance: NA; CDR3nt: TGTGCCAGCAGTTCTTCAGGGGGTTGGTCCGGGGAGCTGTTTTTT; CDR3aa: CASSSSGGWSGELFF
v_gene: TRBV7-3; d_gene: NA; j_gene: TRBJ2-3; abundance: NA; CDR3nt: TGTGCCAGCAGCTTAGGGCTGGGTTTAGCAGATACGCAGTATTTT; CDR3aa: CASSLGLGLADTQYF
v_gene: TRBV15; d_gene: TRBD2; j_gene: TRBJ2-1; abundance: NA; CDR3nt: TGTGCCACCAGCAGAGATGTGCTAGCGGGGTACTACAATGAGCAGTTCTTC; CDR3aa: CATSRDVLAGYYNEQFF
v_gene: TRBV10-3; d_gene: TRBD2; j_gene: TRBJ2-5; abundance: many; CDR3nt: TGTGCCATCAGGGGCGGGGGGCAAGAGACCCAGTACTTC; CDR3aa: CAIRGGGQETQYF
v_gene: TRBV5-1; d_gene: NA; j_gene: TRBJ2-5; abundance: many; CDR3nt: TGCGCCAGCAGCTTTGAGGGGAGAGGGGAAGAGACCCAGTACTTC; CDR3aa: CASSFEGRGEETQYF
v_gene: TRBV9; d_gene: NA; j_gene: TRBJ2-1; abundance: NA; CDR3nt: TGTGCCAGCAGGCCTCTTGAGGGTGAGCAGTTCTTC; CDR3aa: CASRPLEGEQFF
v_gene: TRBV12-3/TRBV12-4; d_gene: NA; j_gene: TRBJ1-5; abundance: NA; CDR3nt: TGTGCCAGCAGTTTAAGGCAGGGGAGTGGTCAGCCCCAGCATTTT; CDR3aa: CASSLRQGSGQPQHF
v_gene: TRBV7-3; d_gene: NA; j_gene: TRBJ2-3; abundance: NA; CDR3nt: TGTGCCAGCAGCTTAATGCCAGGCACAGATACGCAGTATTTT; CDR3aa: CASSLMPGTDTQYF
v_gene: TRBV12-3/TRBV12-4; d_gene: NA; j_gene: TRBJ1-6; abundance: NA; CDR3nt: TGTGCCAGCAGTTTGAGGAATAATTCACCCCTCCACTTT; CDR3aa: CASSLRNNSPLHF
v_gene: TRBV7-9; d_gene: NA; j_gene: TRBJ1-1; abundance: NA; CDR3nt: TGTGCCAGCAGCTTTGGGGCCAGGGGGAACACTGAAGCTTTCTTT; CDR3aa: CASSFGARGNTEAFF
v_gene: TRBV9; d_gene: TRBD2; j_gene: TRBJ2-7; abundance: few; CDR3nt: TGTGCCAGCAGCATCGCATCGGGACTACCCTACGAGCAGTACTTC; CDR3aa: CASSIASGLPYEQYF
v_gene: TRBV3-1; d_gene: TRBD2; j_gene: TRBJ2-5; abundance: NA; CDR3nt: TGTGCCAGCAAGGCGGGGGGATTCGAGACCCAGTACTTC; CDR3aa: CASKAGGFETQYF
v_gene: TRBV27; d_gene: TRBD1; j_gene: TRBJ1-2; abundance: NA; CDR3nt: TGTGCCAGCAGTTTATCGTCTTGGACAGGGGAGTATGGCTACACCTTC; CDR3aa: CASSLSSWTGEYGYTF
v_gene: TRBV9; d_gene: TRBD2; j_gene: TRBJ2-3; abundance: NA; CDR3nt: TGTGCCAGCAGCCTGCTGGGCGGGGGGGTTGGAGATACGCAGTATTTT; CDR3aa: CASSLLGGGVGDTQYF
v_gene: TRBV5-1; d_gene: NA; j_gene: TRBJ2-2; abundance: NA; CDR3nt: TGCGCCAGCAGCTTCCGGGAATTCGGGGAGCTGTTTTTT; CDR3aa: CASSFREFGELFF
v_gene: TRBV3-1; d_gene: TRBD2; j_gene: TRBJ2-5; abundance: NA; CDR3nt: TGTGCCAGCAGCCAACTAAGTGGCGGGGGGACCGTACAAGAGACCCAGTACTTC; CDR3aa: CASSQLSGGGTVQETQYF
v_gene: TRBV5-1; d_gene: NA; j_gene: TRBJ2-3; abundance: few; CDR3nt: TGCGCCAGCAGCTTGTCGGTAATACCTGACCCAACAGATACGCAGTATTTT; CDR3aa: CASSLSVIPDPTDTQYF
v_gene: TRBV7-2; d_gene: TRBD2; j_gene: TRBJ2-1; abundance: few; CDR3nt: TGTGCCAGCAGCTTATTTGCAGCGGGGGGAAATGAGCAGTTCTTC; CDR3aa: CASSLFAAGGNEQFF
v_gene: TRBV10-1; d_gene: NA; j_gene: TRBJ1-1; abundance: NA; CDR3nt: TGCGCCAGCAAATACAGGGTTCTTGACACTGAAGCTTTCTTT; CDR3aa: CASKYRVLDTEAFF
v_gene: TRBV2; d_gene: NA; j_gene: TRBJ1-5; abundance: NA; CDR3nt: TGTGCCAGCAGGGCGGAGAACAATCAGCCCCAGCATTTT; CDR3aa: CASRAENNQPQHF
v_gene: TRBV7-9; d_gene: NA; j_gene: TRBJ2-6; abundance: once; CDR3nt: TGTGCCAGCAGCTTGCTGTGGGCTGGGGCCAACGTCCTGACTTTC; CDR3aa: CASSLLWAGANVLTF
v_gene: TRBV5-1; d_gene: TRBD1; j_gene: TRBJ2-2; abundance: few; CDR3nt: TGCGCCAGCAGCTCGACAGGGAAGTCCGGGGAGCTGTTTTTT; CDR3aa: CASSSTGKSGELFF